Given below is one T cell receptor beta chain in context. The data were taken from a study of blood T cell repertoires in COVID-19. About the study: Acute and convalescent COVID-19 samples came from the United States, Italy and Spain. T cells, B-cell-depleted T cells, or PBMCs provided the cDNA or gDNA that served as material.

Original analysis: By means of reference gene primer amplification, nucleated cell counts were estimated. Generated by immunoSEQ multiplex PCR, the TCRdb table keeps only in-frame clones and is missing some. V, J and clone size derive from that table, while D and trimming were established from the DNA sequence. The table includes 250,000 or so clones, around 88% detected once. In assigning cohorts, the study relied on participant-reported clinical history. The CDR3 length is 16 residues. CDR1 is MNHNS and CDR2 is SASEGT in the germline V gene. The ends were cut back, 2 bases at V and 3 bases at J, with 16 bases in the middle.

This receptor was identified in a woman aged 40 to 50 with acute COVID-19. The chain joins TRBV6-1 to TRBJ1-2, with no clear D. The sequenced sample consisted of PBMCs or T cells enriched from blood (not recorded which). The CDR3 spells CASSESTPSGYYGYTF. DNA for the CDR3: TGTGCCAGCAGTGAATCCACCCCGTCAGGCTACTATGGCTACACCTTC.